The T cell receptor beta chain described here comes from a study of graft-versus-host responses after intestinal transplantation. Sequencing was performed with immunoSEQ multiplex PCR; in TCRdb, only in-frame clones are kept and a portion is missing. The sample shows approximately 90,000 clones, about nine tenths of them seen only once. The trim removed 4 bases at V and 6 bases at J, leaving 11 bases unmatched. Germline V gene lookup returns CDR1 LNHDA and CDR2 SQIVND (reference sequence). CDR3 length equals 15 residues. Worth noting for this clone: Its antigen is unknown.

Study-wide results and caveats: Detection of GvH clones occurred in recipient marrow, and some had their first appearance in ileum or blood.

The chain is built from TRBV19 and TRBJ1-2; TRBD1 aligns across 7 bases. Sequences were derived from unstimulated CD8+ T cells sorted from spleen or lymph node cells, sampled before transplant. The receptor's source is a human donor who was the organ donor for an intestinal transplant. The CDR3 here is CASSTPLRGGDGYTF. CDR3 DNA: TGTGCCAGTAGTACCCCCCTTCGAGGGGGCGATGGCTACACCTTC.